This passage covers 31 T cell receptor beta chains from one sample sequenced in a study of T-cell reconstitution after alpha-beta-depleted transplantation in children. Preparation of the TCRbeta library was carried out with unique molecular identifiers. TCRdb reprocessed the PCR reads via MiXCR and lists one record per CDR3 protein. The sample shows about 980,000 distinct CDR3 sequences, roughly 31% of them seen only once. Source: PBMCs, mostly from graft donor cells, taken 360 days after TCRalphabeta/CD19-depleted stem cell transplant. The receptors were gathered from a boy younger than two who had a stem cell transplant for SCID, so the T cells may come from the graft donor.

The CDR3 is CASSEFDRVVGEQFF. DNA for the CDR3: TGTGCCAGCAGTGAATTTGATAGGGTGGTGGGTGAGCAGTTCTTC. The rearrangement joins TRBV2 to TRBJ2-1; no clear D. V dropped 2 bases and J dropped 9 bases, with 17 bases sitting between them. Germline CDR1 SNHLY, CDR2 FYNNEI. The CDR3 is 15 residues long.

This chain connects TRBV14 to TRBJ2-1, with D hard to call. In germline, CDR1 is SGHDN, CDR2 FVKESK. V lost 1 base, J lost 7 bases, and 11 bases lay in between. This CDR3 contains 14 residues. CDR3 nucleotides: TGTGCCAGCAGCCAAGTCTCTGTCGGAAATGAGCAGTTCTTC. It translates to CASSQVSVGNEQFF.

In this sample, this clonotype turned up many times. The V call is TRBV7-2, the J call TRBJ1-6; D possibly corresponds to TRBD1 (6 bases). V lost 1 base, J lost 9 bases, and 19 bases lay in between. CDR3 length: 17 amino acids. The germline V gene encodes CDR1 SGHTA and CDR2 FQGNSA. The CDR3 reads CASSLGLHREDSSPLHF. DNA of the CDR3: TGTGCCAGCAGCTTAGGGCTCCACAGGGAGGATAGTTCACCCCTCCACTTT.

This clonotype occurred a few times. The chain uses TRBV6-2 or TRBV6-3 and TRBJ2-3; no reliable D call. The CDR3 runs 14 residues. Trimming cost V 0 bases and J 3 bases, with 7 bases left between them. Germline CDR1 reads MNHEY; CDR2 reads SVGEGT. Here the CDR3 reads CASSYSLRTDTQYF. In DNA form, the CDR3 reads TGTGCCAGCAGTTACTCCCTGAGAACAGATACGCAGTATTTT.

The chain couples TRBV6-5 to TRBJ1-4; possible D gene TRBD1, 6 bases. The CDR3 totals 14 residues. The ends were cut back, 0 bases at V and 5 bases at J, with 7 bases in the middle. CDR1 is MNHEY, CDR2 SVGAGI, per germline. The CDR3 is CASSYSGQNEKLFF. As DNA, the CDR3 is TGTGCCAGCAGTTACTCAGGACAGAATGAAAAACTGTTTTTT.

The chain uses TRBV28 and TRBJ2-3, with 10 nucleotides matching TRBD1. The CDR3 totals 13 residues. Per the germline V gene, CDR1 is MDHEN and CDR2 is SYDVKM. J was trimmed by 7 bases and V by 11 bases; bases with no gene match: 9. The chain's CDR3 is CASGTGDSYTQYF. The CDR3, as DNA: TGTGCCTCCGGGACAGGGGATTCGTATACGCAGTATTTT.

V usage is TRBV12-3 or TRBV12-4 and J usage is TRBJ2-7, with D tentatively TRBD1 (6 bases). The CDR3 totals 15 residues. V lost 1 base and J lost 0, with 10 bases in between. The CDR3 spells CASSLDRVASYEQYF. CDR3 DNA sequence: TGTGCCAGCAGTTTAGACAGGGTGGCCTCCTACGAGCAGTACTTC.

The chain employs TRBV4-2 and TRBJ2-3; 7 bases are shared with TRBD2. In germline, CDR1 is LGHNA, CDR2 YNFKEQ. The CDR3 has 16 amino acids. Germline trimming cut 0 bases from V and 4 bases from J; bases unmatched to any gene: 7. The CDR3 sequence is CASSQDWSGVADTQYF. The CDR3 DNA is TGTGCCAGCAGCCAAGATTGGAGCGGGGTAGCAGATACGCAGTATTTT.

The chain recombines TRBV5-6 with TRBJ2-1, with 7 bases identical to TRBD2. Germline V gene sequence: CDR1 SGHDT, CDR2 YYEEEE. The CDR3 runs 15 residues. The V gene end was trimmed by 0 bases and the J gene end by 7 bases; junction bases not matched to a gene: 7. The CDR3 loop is CASSLGVTSLNEQFF. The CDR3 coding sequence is TGTGCCAGCAGCTTGGGGGTGACTAGCCTAAATGAGCAGTTCTTC.

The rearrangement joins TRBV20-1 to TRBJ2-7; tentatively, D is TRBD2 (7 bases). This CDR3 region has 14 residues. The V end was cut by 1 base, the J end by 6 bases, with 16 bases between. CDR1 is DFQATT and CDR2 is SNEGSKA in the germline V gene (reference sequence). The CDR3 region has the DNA TGCAGTGCTAGAGTTGCGGGGGTGGGGGCCGAGCAGTACTTC. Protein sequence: CSARVAGVGAEQYF.

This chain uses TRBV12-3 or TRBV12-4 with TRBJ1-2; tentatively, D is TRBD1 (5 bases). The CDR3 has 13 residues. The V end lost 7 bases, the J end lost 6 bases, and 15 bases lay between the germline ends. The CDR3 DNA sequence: TGTGCCAGCAAACCCGGCGGGGGGAATGGCTACACCTTC. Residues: CASKPGGGNGYTF.

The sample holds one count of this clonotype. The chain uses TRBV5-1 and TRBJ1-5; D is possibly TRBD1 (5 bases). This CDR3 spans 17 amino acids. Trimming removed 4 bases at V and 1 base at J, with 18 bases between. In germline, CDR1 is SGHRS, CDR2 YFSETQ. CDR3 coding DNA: TGCGCCAGCAGCCCCCAAGGGGTCGTAGAGAGCAATCAGCCCCAGCATTTT. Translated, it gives CASSPQGVVESNQPQHF.

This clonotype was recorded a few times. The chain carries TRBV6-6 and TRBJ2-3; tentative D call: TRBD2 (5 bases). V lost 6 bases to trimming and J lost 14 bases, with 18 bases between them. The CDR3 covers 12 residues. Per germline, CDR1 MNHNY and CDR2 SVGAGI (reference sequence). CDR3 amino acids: CASSPMEAPAYF. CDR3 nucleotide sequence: TGTGCCAGCAGCCCGATGGAGGCCCCGGCGTATTTT.

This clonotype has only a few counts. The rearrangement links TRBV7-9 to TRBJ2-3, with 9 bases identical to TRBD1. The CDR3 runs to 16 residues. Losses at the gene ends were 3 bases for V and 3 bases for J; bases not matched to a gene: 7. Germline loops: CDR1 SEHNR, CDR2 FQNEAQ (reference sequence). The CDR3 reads CASSFRGQGSTDTQYF. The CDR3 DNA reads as TGTGCCAGCAGCTTCAGGGGACAGGGATCGACAGATACGCAGTATTTT.

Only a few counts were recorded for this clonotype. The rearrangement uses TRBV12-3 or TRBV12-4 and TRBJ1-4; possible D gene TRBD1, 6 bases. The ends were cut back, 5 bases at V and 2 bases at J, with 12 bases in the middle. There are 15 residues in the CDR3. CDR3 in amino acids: CASSTGRATNEKLFF. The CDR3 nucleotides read TGTGCCAGCAGTACAGGGAGGGCGACTAATGAAAAACTGTTTTTT.

The CDR3 DNA sequence: TGTGCCAGTATGGGAGGGGCTTTGGGAGAGCTGTTTTTT. Translating gives CASMGGALGELFF. V usage is TRBV19 and J usage is TRBJ2-2, with 7 bases matching TRBD2. With 7 bases clipped from V and 11 bases from J, the junction kept 10 bases outside the gene matches. CDR1 and CDR2 from the germline V gene are LNHDA and SQIVND (reference sequence). The CDR3 is 13 residues long. The variable domain in full, with the rest retrieved from reference TRBV19 and TRBJ2-2, is DGGITQSPKYLFRKEGQNVTLSCEQNLNHDAMYWYRQDPGQGLRLIYYSQIVNDFQKGDIAEGYSVSREKKESFPLTVTSAQKNPTAFYLCASMGGALGELFFGEGSRLTVL.

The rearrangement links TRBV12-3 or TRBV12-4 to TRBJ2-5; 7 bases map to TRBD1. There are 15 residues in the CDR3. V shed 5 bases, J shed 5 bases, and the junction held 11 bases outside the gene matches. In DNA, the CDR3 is TGTGCCAGCAGTCCCCGACAGGGATTAAGGGAGACCCAGTACTTC. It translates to CASSPRQGLRETQYF.

The CDR3 coding sequence is TGTGCCAGCAGCCAAGTCTTCGCCGGAACCACCGGGGAGCTGTTTTTT. Translating it yields CASSQVFAGTTGELFF. V gene TRBV3-1 combines with J gene TRBJ2-2; no clear D. The CDR3 runs to 16 residues. Germline V lookup: CDR1 LGHDT, CDR2 YNNKEL (reference sequence). With 1 base removed from V and 4 bases from J, the gap between germline ends came to 13 bases.

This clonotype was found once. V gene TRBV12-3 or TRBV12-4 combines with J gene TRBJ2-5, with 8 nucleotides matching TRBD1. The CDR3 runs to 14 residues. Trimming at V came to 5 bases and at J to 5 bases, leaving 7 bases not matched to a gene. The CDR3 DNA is TGTGCCAGCAGTGTATCCAGGGGGCATGAGACCCAGTACTTC. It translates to CASSVSRGHETQYF.

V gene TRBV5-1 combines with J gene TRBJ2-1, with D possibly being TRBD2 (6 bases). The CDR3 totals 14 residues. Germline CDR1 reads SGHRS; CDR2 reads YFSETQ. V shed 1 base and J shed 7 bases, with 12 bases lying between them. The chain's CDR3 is CASSLFKAGNEQFF. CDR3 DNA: TGCGCCAGCAGCTTGTTCAAGGCGGGGAATGAGCAGTTCTTC.

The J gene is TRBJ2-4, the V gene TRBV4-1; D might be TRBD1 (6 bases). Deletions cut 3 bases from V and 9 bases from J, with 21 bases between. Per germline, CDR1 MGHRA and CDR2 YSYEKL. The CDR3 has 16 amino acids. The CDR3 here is CASSHAQGSRWIIQYF. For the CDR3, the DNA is TGCGCCAGCAGCCACGCACAGGGTTCCCGTTGGATCATTCAGTACTTC.

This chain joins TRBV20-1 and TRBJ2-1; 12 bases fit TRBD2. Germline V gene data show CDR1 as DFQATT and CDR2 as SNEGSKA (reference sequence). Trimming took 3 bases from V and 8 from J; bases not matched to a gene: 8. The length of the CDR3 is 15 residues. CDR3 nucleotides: TGCAGTGCTAGTGGAGCTAGCGGGGGGGCCGATGAGCAGTTCTTC. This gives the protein CSASGASGGADEQFF.

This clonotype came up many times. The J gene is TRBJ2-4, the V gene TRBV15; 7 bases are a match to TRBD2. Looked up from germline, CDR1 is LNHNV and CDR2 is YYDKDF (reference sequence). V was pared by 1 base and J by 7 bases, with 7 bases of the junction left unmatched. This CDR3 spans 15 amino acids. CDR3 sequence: CATSRGEGVTNIQYF. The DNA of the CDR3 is TGTGCCACCAGCAGAGGGGAGGGCGTGACGAACATTCAGTACTTC.

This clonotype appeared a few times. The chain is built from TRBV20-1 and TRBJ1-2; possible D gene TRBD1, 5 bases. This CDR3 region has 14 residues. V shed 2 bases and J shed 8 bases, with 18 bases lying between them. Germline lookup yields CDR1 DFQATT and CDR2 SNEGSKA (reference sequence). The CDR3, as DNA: TGCAGTGCTAGATTTCCGGGGCTTATGTTAGGCTACACCTTC. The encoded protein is CSARFPGLMLGYTF.

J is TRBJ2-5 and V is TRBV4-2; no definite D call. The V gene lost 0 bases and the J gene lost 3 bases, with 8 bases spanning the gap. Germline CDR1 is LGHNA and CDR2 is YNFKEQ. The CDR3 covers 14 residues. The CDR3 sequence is CASSQDSTEETQYF. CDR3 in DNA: TGTGCCAGCAGCCAAGATTCCACAGAAGAGACCCAGTACTTC.

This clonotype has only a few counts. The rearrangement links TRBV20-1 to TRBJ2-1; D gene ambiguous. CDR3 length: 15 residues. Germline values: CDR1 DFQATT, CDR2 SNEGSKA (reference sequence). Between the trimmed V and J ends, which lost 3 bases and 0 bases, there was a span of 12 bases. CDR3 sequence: CSASPLPGSYNEQFF. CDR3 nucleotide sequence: TGCAGTGCTAGTCCCTTGCCGGGCTCCTACAATGAGCAGTTCTTC.

CDR3 coding DNA: TGCGCCAGCAGCTTGGCCGGGACTAGCGTGGGAGAGACCCAGTACTTC. It yields the protein CASSLAGTSVGETQYF. This chain links TRBV5-1 with TRBJ2-5, with 10 bases fitting TRBD2. This CDR3 is 16 amino acids long. The V segment lost 0 bases and the J segment 4 bases; nucleotides outside the gene matches: 6. Germline V gives CDR1 SGHRS, CDR2 YFSETQ.

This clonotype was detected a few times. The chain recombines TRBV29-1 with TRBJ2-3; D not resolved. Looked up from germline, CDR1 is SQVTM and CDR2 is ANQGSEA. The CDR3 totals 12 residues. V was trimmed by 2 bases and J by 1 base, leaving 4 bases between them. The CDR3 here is CSVESRTDTQYF. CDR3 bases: TGCAGCGTTGAATCCCGCACAGATACGCAGTATTTT.

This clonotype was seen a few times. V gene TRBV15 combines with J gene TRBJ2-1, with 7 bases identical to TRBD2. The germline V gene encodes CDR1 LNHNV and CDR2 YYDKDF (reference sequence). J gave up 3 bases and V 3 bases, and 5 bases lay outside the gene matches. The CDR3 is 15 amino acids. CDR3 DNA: TGTGCCACCAGCAGTGACGCTAGCGGCTACAATGAGCAGTTCTTC. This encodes CATSSDASGYNEQFF.

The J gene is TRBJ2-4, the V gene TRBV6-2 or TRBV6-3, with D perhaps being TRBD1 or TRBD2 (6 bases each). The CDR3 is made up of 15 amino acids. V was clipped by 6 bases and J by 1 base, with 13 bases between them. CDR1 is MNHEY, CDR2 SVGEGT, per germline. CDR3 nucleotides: TGTGCCAGCAGCCCCCAGGGGAGGGCCAAAAACATTCAGTACTTC. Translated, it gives CASSPQGRAKNIQYF.

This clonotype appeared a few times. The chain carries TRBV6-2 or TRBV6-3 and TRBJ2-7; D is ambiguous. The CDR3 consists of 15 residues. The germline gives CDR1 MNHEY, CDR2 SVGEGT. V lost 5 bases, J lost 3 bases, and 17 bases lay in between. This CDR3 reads CASSLVRFKNYEQYF. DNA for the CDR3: TGTGCCAGCAGTCTAGTCCGATTCAAGAACTACGAGCAGTACTTC.